A single sample gave rise to the 5 T cell receptor beta chains below, sequenced in a study of identical twins. TCRdb reprocessed the 5' RACE reads via MiXCR and lists one record per CDR3 protein. The sample includes under 800,000 distinct CDR3 sequences, approximately 22% of them seen just once. The sample was also linked to a second study, of T cells expressing NK-cell markers.

Sequencing was done on a sample of PBMCs. Receptors were obtained from a woman between 18 and 29 years old in good health.

This clonotype turned up a few times. The gene calls are TRBV9 and TRBJ2-3, with D possibly matching TRBD2 (6 bases). This CDR3 is 19 amino acids long. V lost 3 bases, J lost 1 base, and 24 bases lay in between. Germline CDR1 SGDLS, CDR2 YYNGEE. The CDR3 nucleotides read TGTGCCAGCAGCGCTCACAACGGGGACTTTTACCTACGCACAGATACGCAGTATTTT. Translated, it gives CASSAHNGDFYLRTDTQYF.

The V and J genes are TRBV20-1 and TRBJ2-7; the D call may be TRBD1 or TRBD2 (6 bases each). The CDR3 extends over 14 amino acids. V lost 3 bases and J lost 3, with 15 bases in between. CDR1 is DFQATT, CDR2 SNEGSKA, per germline (reference sequence). CDR3 nucleotide sequence: TGCAGTGCTAGTCCCGGGAGAGGGGGCTACGAGCAGTACTTC. Its protein is CSASPGRGGYEQYF.

This clonotype was picked up a small number of times. The gene calls are TRBV7-2 and TRBJ2-7; no clear D. Germline V CDR1 and CDR2: SGHTA, FQGNSA. V was shortened by 4 bases and J by 7 bases, with 17 bases between the two germline ends. The length of the CDR3 is 14 residues. This chain's CDR3 is CASSSRLPPEEQYF. CDR3 DNA sequence: TGTGCCAGCAGCTCCCGACTGCCGCCTGAGGAGCAGTACTTC.

The V call is TRBV30, the J call TRBJ2-7; TRBD1 matches 7 bases. The junction had 9 bases not matched to a gene; V was cut back by 6 bases and J by 4 bases. This CDR3 spans 13 amino acids. Germline CDR1 is GTSNPN and CDR2 is SVGIG (reference sequence). The CDR3 spells CACIPGQSYEQYF. The CDR3 nucleotides read TGTGCCTGCATACCGGGACAGTCTTACGAGCAGTACTTC.

V and J are TRBV7-2 and TRBJ2-5; TRBD2 might be the D (6 bases). The germline V gene has CDR1 SGHTA and CDR2 FQGNSA. V lost 5 bases and J lost 9, with 19 bases in between. This CDR3 spans 14 amino acids. The CDR3 DNA reads as TGTGCCAGCAGCCCACGCGGTGGGACGGGAGCCCAGTACTTC. Protein product: CASSPRGGTGAQYF.